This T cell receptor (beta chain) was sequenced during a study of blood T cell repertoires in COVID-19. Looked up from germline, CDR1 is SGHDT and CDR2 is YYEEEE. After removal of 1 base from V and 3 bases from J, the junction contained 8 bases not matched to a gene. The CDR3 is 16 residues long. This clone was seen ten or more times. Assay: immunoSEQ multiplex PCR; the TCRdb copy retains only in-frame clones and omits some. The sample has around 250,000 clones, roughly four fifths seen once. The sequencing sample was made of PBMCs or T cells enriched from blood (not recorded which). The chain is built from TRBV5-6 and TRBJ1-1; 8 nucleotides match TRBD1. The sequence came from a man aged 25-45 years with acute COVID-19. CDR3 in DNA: TGTGCCAGCAGCTTGCTCGGACAGGGAGGAGACACTGAAGCTTTCTTT. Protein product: CASSLLGQGGDTEAFF.